The 22 T cell receptor beta chains given below trace back to one sample, sequenced in a study of blood T cells in healthy people across ages. A second about 7 to 11 cycle PCR used barcoded and J-beta primers. TCRdb re-analysed the 5' RACE reads in MiXCR, keeping a single row per CDR3 protein. Found here are approximately 760,000 distinct CDR3 sequences, just under 25% of them singletons; the top ten hold roughly 9%. Separately, the same data were catalogued under a study of T cells of mothers and their children.

Sequenced material: blood. The receptors here all came from a boy between 10 and 17 years old in good health.

The table lists this clonotype with a few counts. The chain couples TRBV11-1 to TRBJ1-2; D possibly corresponds to TRBD1 (5 bases). Germline V gene lookup returns CDR1 SGHAT and CDR2 FQDESV (reference sequence). The CDR3 contains 13 residues. The germline V and J ends were trimmed by 5 bases and 7 bases, with 14 bases remaining between them. The CDR3 bases are TGTGCCAGCAGCCCAGACATGGGGCCTGGCTACACCTTC. Its translation: CASSPDMGPGYTF.

This clonotype was recorded a few times. The chain joins TRBV14 to TRBJ1-2; TRBD1 aligns across 8 bases. Per the germline V gene, CDR1 is SGHDN and CDR2 is FVKESK. CDR3 size: 14 residues. Losses at the gene ends were 0 bases for V and 8 bases for J; bases not matched to a gene: 5. The CDR3 nucleotides are TGTGCCAGCAGCCAAGACCCCAGGGGGCTCGGCTACACCTTC. Its protein is CASSQDPRGLGYTF.

This clonotype was counted between two and nine times. The J gene is TRBJ2-2, the V gene TRBV3-1; either TRBD1 or TRBD2 may fit D (5 bases each). The CDR3 length is 14 residues. Germline V gives CDR1 LGHDT, CDR2 YNNKEL (reference sequence). The V end lost 1 base, the J end lost 6 bases, and 9 bases lay between the germline ends. The CDR3 spells CASSQVGVAGELFF. The DNA for the CDR3 is TGTGCCAGCAGCCAAGTGGGGGTGGCCGGGGAGCTGTTTTTT.

The gene calls are TRBV7-2 and TRBJ2-7; D is unresolved. Germline V gene lookup returns CDR1 SGHTA and CDR2 FQGNSA. Trimming left V 5 bases short and J 2 bases short, with 7 bases between. This CDR3 spans 12 amino acids. The CDR3 spells CASSPLPYEQYF. The CDR3 DNA reads TGTGCCAGCAGCCCCCTCCCCTACGAGCAGTACTTC.

Written as DNA, the CDR3 is TGTGCCAGCAGCTTGACTGGCCCAAACGGCTACAATGAGCAGTTCTTC. This translates into CASSLTGPNGYNEQFF. V and J are TRBV5-6 and TRBJ2-1; no firm D call. Looked up from germline, CDR1 is SGHDT and CDR2 is YYEEEE. V was shortened by 1 base and J by 3 bases, with 14 bases between the two germline ends. CDR3 length: 16 residues.

This clonotype was found many times. This chain connects TRBV7-9 to TRBJ2-5; no firm D call. V lost 3 bases and J lost 0, with 5 bases in between. CDR1 is SEHNR, CDR2 FQNEAQ, per germline (reference sequence). The CDR3 contains 13 residues. CDR3 sequence (DNA): TGTGCCAGCAGCTTGACGGACCAAGAGACCCAGTACTTC. Amino acids: CASSLTDQETQYF.

The rearrangement uses TRBV7-6 and TRBJ1-2; D is unclear. This CDR3 contains 15 residues. The germline V and J ends were trimmed by 1 base and 0 bases, with 9 bases remaining between them. The germline CDR1 and CDR2 sequences are SGHVS and FNYEAQ. CDR3: CASSLGGLANYGYTF. The CDR3 nucleotides are TGTGCCAGCAGCTTAGGAGGTTTAGCTAACTATGGCTACACCTTC.

This clonotype was detected a few times. J is TRBJ2-7 and V is TRBV7-2; 8 positions agree with TRBD1. The CDR3 extends over 16 amino acids. With 3 bases clipped from V and 6 bases from J, the junction kept 13 bases outside the gene matches. Germline CDR1 reads SGHTA; CDR2 reads FQGNSA. DNA for the CDR3: TGTGCCAGCAGCTTGGGGTTGGAGGGACAGGCTTTCGAGCAGTACTTC. Its translation is CASSLGLEGQAFEQYF.

There are a few counts of this clonotype. The V gene is TRBV13, the J gene TRBJ2-7; D possibly corresponds to TRBD1 (6 bases). The CDR3 totals 14 residues. CDR1 and CDR2 (germline): PRHDT, FYEKMQ (reference sequence). V was shortened by 5 bases and J by 4 bases, with 15 bases between the two germline ends. CDR3 region: CASSHRDMQYEQYF. CDR3 nucleotide sequence: TGTGCCAGCAGCCACCGGGACATGCAATACGAGCAGTACTTC. The variable domain in full, with the rest retrieved from reference TRBV13 and TRBJ2-7, is AAGVIQSPRHLIKEKRETATLKCYPIPRHDTVYWYQQGPGQDPQFLISFYEKMQSDKGSIPDRFSAQQFSDYHSELNMSSLELGDSALYFCASSHRDMQYEQYFGPGTRLTVT.

This chain joins TRBV7-2 and TRBJ1-2, with 8 bases aligning to TRBD1. This CDR3 is built from 14 residues. Germline V lookup: CDR1 SGHTA, CDR2 FQGNSA. With 5 bases clipped from V and 8 bases from J, the junction kept 10 bases outside the gene matches. The CDR3 reads CASSPMGQERGYTF. The CDR3 coding sequence is TGTGCCAGCAGCCCAATGGGACAGGAAAGAGGCTACACCTTC.

The gene calls are TRBV19 and TRBJ2-3, with 7 bases lining up with TRBD2. The germline V gene encodes CDR1 LNHDA and CDR2 SQIVND (reference sequence). This CDR3 is 14 amino acids long. Germline trimming cut 7 bases from V and 4 bases from J; bases unmatched to any gene: 8. CDR3 amino acids: CASTAGVPSDTQYF. The CDR3 region has the DNA TGTGCCAGTACCGCGGGAGTCCCGTCAGATACGCAGTATTTT.

With respect to this clonotype: The junction differs from germline at one of its ends, possibly a read error. This chain uses TRBV29-1 with TRBJ1-1, with D uncertain. The CDR3 consists of 13 residues. Germline CDR1 SQVTM, CDR2 ANQGSEA. Written as DNA, the CDR3 is TGCAGCGCTGAAGATCGGAGGAACACTGAAGCTTTCTTT. This translates into CSAEDRRNTEAFF.

CDR3 residues: CASSSYDTQYF. The CDR3, as DNA: TGTGCCAGCAGTTCTTATGATACGCAGTATTTT. This chain links TRBV12-3 or TRBV12-4 with TRBJ2-3; D unclear. Trimming took 4 bases from V and 6 from J, leaving 5 bases between them. The length of the CDR3 is 11 residues.

The count of this clonotype is one. The chain combines TRBV4-2 with TRBJ2-7; tentative D call: TRBD1 (6 bases). The CDR3 is 17 residues long. Germline V gene data show CDR1 as LGHNA and CDR2 as YNFKEQ. V was cut by 0 bases and J by 2 bases, with 17 bases left in between. For the CDR3, the DNA is TGTGCCAGCAGCCAAGAAGGGGGACGGCCGAACCCCTACGAGCAGTACTTC. It specifies CASSQEGGRPNPYEQYF.

This clonotype was counted between two and nine times. The chain carries TRBV4-2 and TRBJ1-2; tentatively, D is TRBD1 (5 bases). The germline V gene encodes CDR1 LGHNA and CDR2 YNFKEQ. This CDR3 has 16 residues. Between the trimmed V and J ends, which lost 0 bases and 2 bases, there was a span of 13 bases. The CDR3 DNA is TGTGCCAGCAGCCAAGATTTGGGGGACTCCAACTATGGCTACACCTTC. Residues: CASSQDLGDSNYGYTF.

This clonotype has more than one count but fewer than ten. The CDR3 spells CASSLTPANYGYTF. CDR3 DNA: TGTGCCAGCAGCCTAACCCCGGCTAACTATGGCTACACCTTC. The chain couples TRBV7-2 to TRBJ1-2; D unclear. The germline CDR1 and CDR2 sequences are SGHTA and FQGNSA. CDR3 length: 14 residues. V lost 5 bases to trimming and J lost 0 bases, with 10 bases between them.

This clonotype appeared a few times. This sequence joins TRBV2 and TRBJ2-1; perhaps TRBD1 as D (6 bases). The germline V gene has CDR1 SNHLY and CDR2 FYNNEI. V was cut by 5 bases and J by 9 bases, with 11 bases left in between. CDR3 size: 12 residues. The DNA of the CDR3 is TGTGCCAGCAGTCCCACAGGGCCTGAGCAGTTCTTC. Translation: CASSPTGPEQFF.

The gene calls are TRBV9 and TRBJ1-6; D is unresolved. This CDR3 has 14 amino acids. The germline V and J ends were trimmed by 4 bases and 7 bases, with 12 bases remaining between them. The germline CDR1 and CDR2 sequences are SGDLS and YYNGEE. CDR3 in amino acids: CASSPSGGNSPLHF. The CDR3 nucleotides are TGTGCCAGCAGCCCCTCGGGCGGAAATTCACCCCTCCACTTT.

This CDR3 is CASSPLAGKTDTQYF. CDR3 DNA: TGTGCCAGCAGCCCTCTGGCGGGGAAGACAGATACGCAGTATTTT. J is TRBJ2-3 and V is TRBV7-9; TRBD2 might be the D (6 bases). Germline loops: CDR1 SEHNR, CDR2 FQNEAQ (reference sequence). The germline V and J ends were trimmed by 5 bases and 3 bases, with 15 bases remaining between them. This CDR3 comprises 15 residues.

In DNA, the CDR3 is TGTGCCACCGTAAGGATTTGGACGCCGAACTACGAGCAGTACTTC. Residues: CATVRIWTPNYEQYF. The chain couples TRBV24-1 to TRBJ2-7; no definite D call. Germline assignment: CDR1 KGHDR and CDR2 SFDVKD. V lost 9 bases, J lost 3 bases, and 20 bases lay in between. The length of the CDR3 is 15 residues.

The table lists this clonotype with a few counts. V usage is TRBV6-5 and J usage is TRBJ2-7, with a tentative D call TRBD1 (6 bases). The length of the CDR3 is 14 residues. Between the trimmed V and J ends, which lost 2 bases and 5 bases, there was a span of 13 bases. CDR1 and CDR2 (germline): MNHEY, SVGAGI. CDR3 nucleotides: TGTGCCAGCAGTTACCGAGGGGGTATGAACGAGCAGTACTTC. Amino acids: CASSYRGGMNEQYF.

This clonotype has only a few counts. This chain joins TRBV6-1 and TRBJ2-5; TRBD2 matches 7 bases. The V gene's germline CDR1 is MNHNS and CDR2 SASEGT. V was clipped by 8 bases and J by 1 base; unmatched bases: 10. The CDR3 loop spans 15 amino acids. CDR3 amino acids: CASGGEGQSQETQYF. Here the CDR3 DNA reads TGTGCCAGCGGGGGGGAGGGGCAAAGCCAAGAGACCCAGTACTTC.